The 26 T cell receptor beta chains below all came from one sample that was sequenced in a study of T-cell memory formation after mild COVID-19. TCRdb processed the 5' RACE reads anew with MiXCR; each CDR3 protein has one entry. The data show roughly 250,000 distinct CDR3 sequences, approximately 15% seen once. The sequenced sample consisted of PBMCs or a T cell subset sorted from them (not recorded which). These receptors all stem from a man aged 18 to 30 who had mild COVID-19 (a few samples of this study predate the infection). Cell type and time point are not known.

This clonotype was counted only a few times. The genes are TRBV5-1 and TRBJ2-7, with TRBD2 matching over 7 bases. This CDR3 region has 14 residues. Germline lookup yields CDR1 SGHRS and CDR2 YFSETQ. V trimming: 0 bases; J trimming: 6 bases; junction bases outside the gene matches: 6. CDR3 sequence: CASSLAGGGREQYV. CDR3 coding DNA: TGCGCCAGCAGCTTGGCCGGGGGAGGGCGCGAGCAGTACGTC.

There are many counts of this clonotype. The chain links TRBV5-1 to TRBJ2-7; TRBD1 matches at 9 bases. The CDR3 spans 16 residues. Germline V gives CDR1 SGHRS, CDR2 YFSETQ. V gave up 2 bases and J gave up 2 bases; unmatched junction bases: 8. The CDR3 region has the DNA TGCGCCAGCAGCTTTCAAACAGGGGGCATAGCCTACGAGCAGTACTTC. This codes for CASSFQTGGIAYEQYF.

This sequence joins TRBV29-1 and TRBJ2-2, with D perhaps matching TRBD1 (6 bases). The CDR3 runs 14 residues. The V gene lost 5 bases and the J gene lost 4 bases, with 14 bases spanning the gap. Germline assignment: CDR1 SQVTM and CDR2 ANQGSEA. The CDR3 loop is CSVQGAGVTGELFF. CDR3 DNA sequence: TGCAGCGTTCAAGGGGCAGGGGTCACCGGGGAGCTGTTTTTT.

This chain's CDR3 is CATPVVYEQYV. Here the CDR3 DNA reads TGTGCCACCCCAGTTGTGTACGAGCAGTACGTC. The chain is built from TRBV5-4 and TRBJ2-7; D uncertain. V lost 9 bases and J 4 bases, leaving 11 bases between the germline ends. The CDR3 covers 11 residues. Germline values: CDR1 SGHNT, CDR2 YYREEE (reference sequence).

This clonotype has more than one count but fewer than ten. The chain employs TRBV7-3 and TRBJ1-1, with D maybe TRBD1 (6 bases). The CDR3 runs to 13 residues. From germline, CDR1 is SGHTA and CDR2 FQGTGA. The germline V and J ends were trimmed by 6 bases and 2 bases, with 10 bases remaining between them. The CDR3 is CASRQGQNTEAFF. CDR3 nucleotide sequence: TGTGCCAGCAGACAGGGTCAAAACACTGAAGCTTTCTTT.

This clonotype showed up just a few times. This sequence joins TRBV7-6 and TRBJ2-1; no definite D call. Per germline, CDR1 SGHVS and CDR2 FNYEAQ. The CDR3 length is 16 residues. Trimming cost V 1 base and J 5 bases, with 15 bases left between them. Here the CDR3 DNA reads TGTGCCAGCAGCTTAGTTTTTACTGACGGAAACAATGAGCAGTTCTTC. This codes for CASSLVFTDGNNEQFF.

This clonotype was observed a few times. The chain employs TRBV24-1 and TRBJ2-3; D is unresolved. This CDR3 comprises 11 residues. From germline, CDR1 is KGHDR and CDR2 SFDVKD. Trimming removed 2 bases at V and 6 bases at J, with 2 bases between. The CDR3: CATSDYDTQYF. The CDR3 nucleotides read TGTGCCACCAGTGATTACGATACGCAGTATTTT.

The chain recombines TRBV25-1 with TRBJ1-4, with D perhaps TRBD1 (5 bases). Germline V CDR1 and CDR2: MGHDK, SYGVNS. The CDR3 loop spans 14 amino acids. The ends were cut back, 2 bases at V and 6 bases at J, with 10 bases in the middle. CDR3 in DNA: TGTGCCAGCAGTGAAGCCGGGACGGATGAAAAACTGTTTTTT. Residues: CASSEAGTDEKLFF.

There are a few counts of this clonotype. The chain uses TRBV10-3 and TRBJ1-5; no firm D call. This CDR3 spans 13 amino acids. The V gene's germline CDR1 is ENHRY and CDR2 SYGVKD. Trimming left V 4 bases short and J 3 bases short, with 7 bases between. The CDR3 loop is CAISVQVNQPQHF. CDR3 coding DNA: TGTGCCATCAGTGTTCAGGTCAATCAGCCCCAGCATTTT.

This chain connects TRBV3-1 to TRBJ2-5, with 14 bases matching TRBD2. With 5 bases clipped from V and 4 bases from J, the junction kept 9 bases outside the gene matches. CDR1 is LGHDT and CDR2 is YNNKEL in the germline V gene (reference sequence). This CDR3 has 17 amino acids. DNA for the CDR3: TGTGCCAGCAGCAACCGACTAGCGGGGGGGCCGGGAGAGACCCAGTACTTC. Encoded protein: CASSNRLAGGPGETQYF.

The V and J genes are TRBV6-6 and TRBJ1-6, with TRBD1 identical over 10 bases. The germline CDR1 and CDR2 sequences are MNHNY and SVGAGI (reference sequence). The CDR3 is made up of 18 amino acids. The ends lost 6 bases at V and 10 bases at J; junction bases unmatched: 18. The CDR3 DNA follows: TGTGCCAGCAGCTCACACCAATCGGGACAGGGGTTTGGGTCACCCCTCCACTTT. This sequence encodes CASSSHQSGQGFGSPLHF.

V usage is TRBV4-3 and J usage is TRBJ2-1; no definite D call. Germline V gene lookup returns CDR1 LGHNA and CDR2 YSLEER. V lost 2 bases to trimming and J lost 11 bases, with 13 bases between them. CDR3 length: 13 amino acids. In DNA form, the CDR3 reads TGCGCCAGCAGCCAACAAACGGCCGATCAGCAGTTCTTC. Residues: CASSQQTADQQFF.

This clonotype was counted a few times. In nucleotides, the CDR3 is TGTGCCAGCAGCTTAAATCAGGGTGTCACTGAAGCTTTCTTT. This gives the protein CASSLNQGVTEAFF. The chain uses TRBV7-2 and TRBJ1-1, with D maybe TRBD1 (5 bases). Germline V CDR1 and CDR2: SGHTA, FQGNSA. Between the trimmed V and J ends, which lost 2 bases and 4 bases, there was a span of 11 bases. The CDR3 runs to 14 residues.

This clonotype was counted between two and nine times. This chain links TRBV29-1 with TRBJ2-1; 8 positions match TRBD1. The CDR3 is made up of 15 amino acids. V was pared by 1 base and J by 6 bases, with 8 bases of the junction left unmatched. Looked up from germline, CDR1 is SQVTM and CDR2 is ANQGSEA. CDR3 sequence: CSVEGDRGELNEQFF. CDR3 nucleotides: TGCAGCGTTGAAGGTGACAGGGGCGAGCTCAATGAGCAGTTCTTC.

The CDR3 DNA is TGTGCCACCTCCGGGACAGGGATTAGTAGGCAGCCCCAGCATTTT. It translates to CATSGTGISRQPQHF. The chain couples TRBV10-3 to TRBJ1-5; the match to TRBD1 covers 9 bases. Trimming at V came to 10 bases and at J to 7 bases, leaving 14 bases not matched to a gene. CDR3 size: 15 residues. CDR1 and CDR2 from the germline V gene are ENHRY and SYGVKD.

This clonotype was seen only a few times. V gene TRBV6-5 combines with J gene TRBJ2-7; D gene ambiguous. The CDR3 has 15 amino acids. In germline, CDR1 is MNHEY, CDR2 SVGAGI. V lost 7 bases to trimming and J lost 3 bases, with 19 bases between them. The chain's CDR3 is CASTLGPTPNYEQYF. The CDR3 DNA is TGTGCCAGCACCCTAGGGCCAACGCCCAACTACGAGCAGTACTTC.

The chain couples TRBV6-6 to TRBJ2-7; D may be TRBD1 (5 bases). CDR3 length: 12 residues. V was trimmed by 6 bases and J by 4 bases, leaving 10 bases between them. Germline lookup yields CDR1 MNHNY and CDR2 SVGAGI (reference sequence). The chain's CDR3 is CASSSDTYEQYV. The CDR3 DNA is TGTGCCAGCAGCTCGGACACTTACGAGCAGTACGTC.

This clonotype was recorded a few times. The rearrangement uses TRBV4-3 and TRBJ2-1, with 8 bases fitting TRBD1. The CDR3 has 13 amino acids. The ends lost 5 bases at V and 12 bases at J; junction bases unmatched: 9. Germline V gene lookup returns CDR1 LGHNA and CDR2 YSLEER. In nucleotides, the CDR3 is TGCGCCAGCAGCACGGGACAGGCCCGGACGCAGTTCTTC. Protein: CASSTGQARTQFF.

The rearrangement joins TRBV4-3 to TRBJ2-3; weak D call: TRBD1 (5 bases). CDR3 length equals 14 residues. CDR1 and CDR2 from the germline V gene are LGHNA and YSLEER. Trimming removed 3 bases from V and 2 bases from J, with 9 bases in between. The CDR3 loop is CASSHQGPTDTQYF. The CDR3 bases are TGCGCCAGCAGCCACCAGGGCCCCACAGATACGCAGTATTTT.

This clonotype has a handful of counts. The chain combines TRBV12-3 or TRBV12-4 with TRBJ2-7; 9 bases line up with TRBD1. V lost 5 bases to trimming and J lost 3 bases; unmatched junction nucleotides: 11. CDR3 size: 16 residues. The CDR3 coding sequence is TGTGCCAGCAGTCCAGCCGGGACAGGGTTTCTCTACGAGCAGTACTTC. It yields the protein CASSPAGTGFLYEQYF.

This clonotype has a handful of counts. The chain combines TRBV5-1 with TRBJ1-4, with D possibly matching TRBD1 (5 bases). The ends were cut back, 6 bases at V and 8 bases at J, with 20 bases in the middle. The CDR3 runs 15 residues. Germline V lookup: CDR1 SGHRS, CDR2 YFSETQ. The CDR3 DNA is TGCGCCAGCACCGCCACGGGGGGACCGGGGGAAAAACTGTTTTTT. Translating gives CASTATGGPGEKLFF.

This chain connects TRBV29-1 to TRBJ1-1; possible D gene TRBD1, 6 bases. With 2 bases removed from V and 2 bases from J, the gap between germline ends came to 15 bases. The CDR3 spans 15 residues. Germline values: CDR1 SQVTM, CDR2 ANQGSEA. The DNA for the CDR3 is TGCAGCGTTGAATCTGGCAGGGGATTAAACACTGAAGCTTTCTTT. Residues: CSVESGRGLNTEAFF.

The CDR3 bases are TGTGCCAGCAGTCCGGAAACAGGGTTCGCTAGCACAGATACGCAGTATTTT. Translated, it gives CASSPETGFASTDTQYF. The gene calls are TRBV28 and TRBJ2-3, with a weak D call TRBD1 (6 bases). This CDR3 is 17 amino acids long. Germline lookup yields CDR1 MDHEN and CDR2 SYDVKM. Between the trimmed V and J ends, which lost 5 bases and 0 bases, there was a span of 18 bases.

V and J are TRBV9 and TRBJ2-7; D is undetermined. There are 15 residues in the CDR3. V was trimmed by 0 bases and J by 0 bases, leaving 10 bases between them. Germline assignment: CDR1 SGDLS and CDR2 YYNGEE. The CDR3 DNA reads TGTGCCAGCAGCGTAGGTAACAGCCCCTCCTACGAGCAGTACTTC. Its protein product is CASSVGNSPSYEQYF.

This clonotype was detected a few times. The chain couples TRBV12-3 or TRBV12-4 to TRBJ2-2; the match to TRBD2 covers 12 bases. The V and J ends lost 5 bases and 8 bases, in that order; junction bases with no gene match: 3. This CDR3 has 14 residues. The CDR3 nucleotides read TGTGCCAGCAGTCCGGGGACTAGCGGGGGGGAGCTGTTTTTT. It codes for CASSPGTSGGELFF.

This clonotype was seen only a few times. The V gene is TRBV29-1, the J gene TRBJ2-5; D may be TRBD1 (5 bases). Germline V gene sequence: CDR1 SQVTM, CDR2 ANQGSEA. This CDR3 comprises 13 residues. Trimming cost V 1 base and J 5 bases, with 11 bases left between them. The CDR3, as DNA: TGCAGCGTTGAAGTGGCAGGGCACGAGACCCAGTACTTC. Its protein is CSVEVAGHETQYF.